This T cell receptor beta chain was sequenced for a study of T cell repertoires in cytomegalovirus infection. Study summary: Public signatures in TCR beta pointed to CMV infection and matching HLA type. Study outcomes and limitations: Across the ex vivo response, the dominant clonotypes were HLA-C-restricted CMV-specific TCR beta clonotypes. The cumulative frequency of public TCR beta families distinguished individuals who carried CMV together with the relevant HLA.

Concerning this clonotype: Its antigen is currently unknown.

TCRdb processed the reads anew with MiXCR; each CDR3 protein has one entry. This table has around 740,000 distinct CDR3 sequences, 35% appearing once. V lost 2 bases to trimming and J lost 4 bases, with 21 bases between them. The V gene's germline CDR1 is SGHTA and CDR2 FQGNSA. The CDR3 is 18 residues long. This clonotype was sampled from a human donor in good health (CMV status not recorded). Some clones in this sample may be carry-over from other donors' samples. The material sequenced was PBMCs. The chain carries TRBV7-2 and TRBJ2-1; maybe TRBD2 (6 bases). The CDR3 loop is CASSLSVGEAPAYNEQFF. The CDR3 DNA follows: TGTGCCAGCAGCTTATCGGTCGGGGAGGCTCCCGCTTACAATGAGCAGTTCTTC.